The 10 T cell receptor beta chains below were found in one sample sequenced in a study of blood T cell repertoires in COVID-19. The method was immunoSEQ multiplex PCR; TCRdb's version includes in-frame clones alone and lacks a portion of them. The data contain 200,000 to 250,000 clones, more than 80% of them singletons. The sequenced sample consisted of PBMCs or T cells enriched from blood (not recorded which). The receptors originated from a man aged 55 to 70 who had recovered from COVID-19.

A few counts support this clone. This chain joins TRBV10-1 and TRBJ1-5; no clear D. This CDR3 is 12 amino acids long. V was shortened by 0 bases and J by 6 bases, with 3 bases between the two germline ends. CDR1 is WNHNN, CDR2 SYGVQD, per germline (reference sequence). The CDR3 loop reads CASSESFQPQHF. CDR3 DNA: TGCGCCAGCAGTGAGTCCTTTCAGCCCCAGCATTTT.

The chain's CDR3 is CASSQATGGGYTF. The DNA for the CDR3 is TGTGCCAGCAGCCAAGCGACAGGCGGAGGCTACACCTTC. The J gene is TRBJ1-2, the V gene TRBV3-1 (or the pseudogene TRBV3-2), with a weak D call TRBD1 (6 bases). Per germline, CDR1 LGHDT and CDR2 YNNKEL (reference sequence). This CDR3 spans 13 amino acids. V gave up 1 base and J gave up 8 bases, with 11 bases separating them.

The sample holds a few counts of this clone. J is TRBJ2-5 and V is TRBV11-2; 9 bases line up with TRBD1. The V gene's germline CDR1 is SGHAT and CDR2 FQNNGV. V lost 5 bases to trimming and J lost 5 bases; unmatched junction nucleotides: 6. This CDR3 region has 14 residues. CDR3 loop: CASSPQGAGETQYF. The CDR3 nucleotides read TGTGCCAGCAGCCCACAGGGGGCTGGCGAGACCCAGTACTTC.

J is TRBJ2-7 and V is TRBV5-1; 9 nucleotides line up with TRBD1. Germline V CDR1 and CDR2: SGHRS, YFSETQ. Losses at the gene ends were 3 bases for V and 0 bases for J; bases not matched to a gene: 1. CDR3 length equals 14 residues. CDR3 sequence (DNA): TGCGCCAGCAGCTCACAGGGGGCCTCCTACGAGCAGTACTTC. Its protein is CASSSQGASYEQYF.

The rearrangement uses TRBV9 and TRBJ1-5; D not certain. The germline V gene has CDR1 SGDLS and CDR2 YYNGEE. The CDR3 runs to 13 residues. V lost 0 bases and J lost 4, with 5 bases in between. CDR3 in DNA: TGTGCCAGCAGCGTAGCGGAGAATCAGCCCCAGCATTTT. Residues: CASSVAENQPQHF.

The chain is built from TRBV2 and TRBJ2-5; no reliable D call. The CDR3 is 11 residues long. Germline CDR1 SNHLY, CDR2 FYNNEI. Trimming took off 7 bases at V and 1 base at J, with 4 bases between the two ends. The CDR3 DNA follows: TGTGCCAGCAACATCCAAGAGACCCAGTACTTC. Its protein is CASNIQETQYF.

The V gene is TRBV5-1, the J gene TRBJ1-2; 7 bases are shared with TRBD1. Germline loops: CDR1 SGHRS, CDR2 YFSETQ. The CDR3 has 15 residues. V lost 4 bases and J lost 0; bases outside the gene matches: 6. CDR3 coding DNA: TGCGCCAGCAGCCTGGGACAGAATACTAACTATGGCTACACCTTC. As protein: CASSLGQNTNYGYTF.

The J gene is TRBJ1-2, the V gene TRBV5-1, with a tentative D call TRBD1 (6 bases). This CDR3 has 15 amino acids. Germline CDR1 reads SGHRS; CDR2 reads YFSETQ. Trimming left V 0 bases short and J 8 bases short, with 17 bases between. Here the CDR3 reads CASSLEPPGAKGYTF. DNA of the CDR3: TGCGCCAGCAGCTTGGAACCCCCAGGGGCGAAAGGCTACACCTTC.

The chain joins TRBV19 to TRBJ2-7, with TRBD1 identical over 8 bases. Germline CDR1 is LNHDA and CDR2 is SQIVND (reference sequence). V shed 5 bases and J 2 bases; nucleotides not matched to a gene: 11. The CDR3 loop spans 16 amino acids. As DNA, the CDR3 is TGTGCCAGTAGTCCGGAACGGACAGGGCGCACCTACGAGCAGTACTTC. Protein sequence: CASSPERTGRTYEQYF.

At least ten counts were recorded for this clone. V usage is TRBV11-2 and J usage is TRBJ2-1; TRBD1 might be the D (6 bases). Per germline, CDR1 SGHAT and CDR2 FQNNGV. The CDR3 runs to 13 residues. V was shortened by 4 bases and J by 6 bases, with 10 bases between the two germline ends. The CDR3 reads CASSSWTVNEQFF. The CDR3 DNA sequence: TGTGCCAGCAGCTCGTGGACAGTCAATGAGCAGTTCTTC.